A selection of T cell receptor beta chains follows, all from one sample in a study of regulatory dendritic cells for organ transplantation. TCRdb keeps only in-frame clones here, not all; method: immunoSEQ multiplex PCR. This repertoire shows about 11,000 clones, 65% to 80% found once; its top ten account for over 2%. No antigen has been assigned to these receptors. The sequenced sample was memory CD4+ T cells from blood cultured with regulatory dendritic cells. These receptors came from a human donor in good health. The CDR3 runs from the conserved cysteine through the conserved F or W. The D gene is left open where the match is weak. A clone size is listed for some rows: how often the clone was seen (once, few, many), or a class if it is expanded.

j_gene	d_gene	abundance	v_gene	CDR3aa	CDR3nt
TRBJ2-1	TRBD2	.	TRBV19	CASRNRGGQYNEQFF	TGTGCCAGTAGGAATCGGGGGGGCCAATACAATGAGCAGTTCTTC
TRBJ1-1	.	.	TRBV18	CASSPGRRAGSIWTEAFF	TGTGCCAGCTCACCGGGCAGAAGGGCGGGTTCGATTTGGACTGAAGCTTTCTTT
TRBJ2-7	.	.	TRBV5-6	CASSSGPGETYEQYF	TGTGCCAGCAGCTCTGGCCCAGGGGAGACCTACGAGCAGTACTTC
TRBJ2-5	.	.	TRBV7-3	CASSPPGQGSPQYF	TGTGCCAGCAGCCCGCCGGGACAAGGGTCCCCCCAGTACTTC
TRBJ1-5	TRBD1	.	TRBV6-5	CASSRTGFGNQPQHF	TGTGCCAGCAGCCGGACAGGGTTTGGCAATCAGCCCCAGCATTTT
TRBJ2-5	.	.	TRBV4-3	CASSQDVQGGVGRETQYF	TGCGCCAGCAGCCAAGATGTTCAAGGGGGTGTGGGTAGAGAGACCCAGTACTTC
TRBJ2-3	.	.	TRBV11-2	CASSLVLSTDTQYF	TGTGCCAGCAGCTTAGTTCTGAGCACAGATACGCAGTATTTT
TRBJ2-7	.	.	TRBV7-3	CASSPDRTSYEQYF	TGTGCCAGCAGCCCCGACAGGACCTCCTACGAGCAGTACTTC
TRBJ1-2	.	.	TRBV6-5	CASRSGDMSYGYTF	TGTGCCAGCAGATCAGGGGATATGAGCTATGGCTACACCTTC
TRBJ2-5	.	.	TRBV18	CASSPESGGRGTQYF	TGTGCCAGCTCACCTGAAAGTGGGGGCCGGGGGACCCAGTACTTC
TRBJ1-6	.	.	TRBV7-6	CASSSTLPGGNSPLHF	TGTGCCAGCAGCTCGACCCTCCCGGGGGGAAATTCACCCCTCCACTTT
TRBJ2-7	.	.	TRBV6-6	CASSQPQGLEYF	TGTGCCAGCAGCCAACCCCAGGGCCTGGAGTACTTC
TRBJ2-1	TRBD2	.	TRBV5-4	CASSLESASGVNEQFF	TGTGCCAGCAGCTTGGAATCGGCTAGCGGGGTCAATGAGCAGTTCTTC
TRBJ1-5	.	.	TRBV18	CASSDAVNSNQPQHF	TGTGCCAGCTCAGACGCGGTAAATAGCAATCAGCCCCAGCATTTT
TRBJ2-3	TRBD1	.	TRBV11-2	CASSLLIGTGGRGTQYF	TGTGCCAGCAGCTTATTGATAGGGACAGGGGGCAGGGGTACGCAGTATTTT
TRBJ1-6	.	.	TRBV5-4	CASRKTARDNSPLHF	TGTGCCAGCAGAAAGACAGCCCGGGATAATTCACCCCTCCACTTT
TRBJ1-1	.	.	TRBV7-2	CASSLTSPGTEAFF	TGTGCCAGCAGCTTAACCTCACCGGGCACTGAAGCTTTCTTT
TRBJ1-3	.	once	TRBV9	CASSVVGAGTIYF	TGTGCCAGCAGCGTAGTTGGGGCTGGCACCATATATTTT
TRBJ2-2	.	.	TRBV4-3	CASSQDYGGVNTGELFF	TGCGCCAGCAGCCAAGATTATGGGGGCGTGAACACCGGGGAGCTGTTTTTT
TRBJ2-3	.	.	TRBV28	CASSLQGLSTDTQYF	TGTGCCAGCAGCCTACAGGGTCTTAGCACAGATACGCAGTATTTT
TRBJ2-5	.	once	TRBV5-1	CASSLDVGGLQETQYF	TGCGCCAGCAGCTTGGACGTGGGGGGGCTCCAAGAGACCCAGTACTTC
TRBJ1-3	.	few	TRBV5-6	CASSLARVDTIYF	TGTGCCAGCAGCTTGGCCAGGGTGGACACCATATATTTT
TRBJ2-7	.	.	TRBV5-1	CASSLQGNSEYEQYF	TGCGCCAGCAGCTTACAGGGCAATTCAGAATACGAGCAGTACTTC
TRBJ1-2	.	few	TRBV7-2	CASREGPYYGYTF	TGTGCCAGCAGGGAGGGGCCTTACTATGGCTACACCTTC
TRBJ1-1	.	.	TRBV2	CASRYRPVSTEAFF	TGTGCCAGCAGGTACAGGCCCGTGAGCACTGAAGCTTTCTTT
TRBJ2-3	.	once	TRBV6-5	CASTLRTGTDTQYF	TGTGCCAGCACCCTACGAACAGGAACAGATACGCAGTATTTT
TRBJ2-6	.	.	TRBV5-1	CASSLVGSSGANVLTF	TGCGCCAGCAGCTTGGTGGGGAGCTCTGGGGCCAACGTCCTGACTTTC
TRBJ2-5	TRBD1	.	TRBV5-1	CASSHGTGQETQYF	TGCGCCAGCAGCCACGGGACAGGACAAGAGACCCAGTACTTC
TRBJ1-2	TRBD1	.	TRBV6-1	CASSGEGTGLYGYTF	TGTGCCAGCAGTGGCGAGGGGACAGGCCTCTATGGCTACACCTTC
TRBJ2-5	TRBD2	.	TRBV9	CASSREASGQETQYF	TGTGCCAGCAGCCGAGAGGCTAGCGGACAAGAGACCCAGTACTTC
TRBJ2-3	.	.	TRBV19	CASRNSASPSTDTQYF	TGTGCCAGCCGAAATTCGGCTAGTCCTAGCACAGATACGCAGTATTTT
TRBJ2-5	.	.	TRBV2	CASRRDFQETQYF	TGTGCCAGCAGGCGGGACTTCCAAGAGACCCAGTACTTC
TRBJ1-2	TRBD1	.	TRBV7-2	CASSLLGTGMGGYTF	TGTGCCAGCAGCTTACTGGGGACAGGGATGGGGGGCTACACCTTC
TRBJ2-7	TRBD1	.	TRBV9	CASSVGTGSEQYF	TGTGCCAGCAGCGTCGGGACAGGGAGCGAGCAGTACTTC
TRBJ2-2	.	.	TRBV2	CASSDRVGTGELFF	TGTGCCAGCAGTGACAGGGTGGGCACCGGGGAGCTGTTTTTT
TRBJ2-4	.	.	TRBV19	CASSIVPHGRGYF	TGTGCCAGTAGTATAGTACCCCACGGCCGAGGGTACTTC
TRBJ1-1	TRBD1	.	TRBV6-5	CASRTWAGGNTEAFF	TGTGCCAGCAGGACCTGGGCAGGGGGTAATACTGAAGCTTTCTTT